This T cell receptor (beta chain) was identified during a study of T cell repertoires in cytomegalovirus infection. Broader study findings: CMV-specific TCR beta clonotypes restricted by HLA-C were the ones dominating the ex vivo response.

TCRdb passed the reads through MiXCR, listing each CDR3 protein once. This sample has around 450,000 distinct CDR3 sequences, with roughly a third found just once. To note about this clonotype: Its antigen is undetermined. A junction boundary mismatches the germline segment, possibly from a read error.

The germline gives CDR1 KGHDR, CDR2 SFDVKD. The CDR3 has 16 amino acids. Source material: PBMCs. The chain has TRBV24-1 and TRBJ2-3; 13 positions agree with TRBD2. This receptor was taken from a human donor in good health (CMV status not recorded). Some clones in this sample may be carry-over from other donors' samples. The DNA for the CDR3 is TGTGCCCCCAGTGATTTTACTAGCGGGGGGGCCAAGTCGCAGTATTTT. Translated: CAPSDFTSGGAKSQYF.